The TCR beta chain under discussion was sequenced for a study of tumor and adjacent non-tumor tissue in lung cancer (dated by TCRdb to 2016 to 2019). General notes on the study: By cancer type, the cohort comprised eleven to twelve adenocarcinoma patients, 2 squamous cell carcinoma patients and 1 small cell lung cancer patient. The 15 enrolled patients, of whom approximately 10 were men and 5 were women, were aged roughly 31 to 80 years and were diagnosed with TNM stage I to III disease. A total of approximately 130,000,000 productive TCRbeta reads were generated by sequencing, corresponding to an average of about 4.17 million reads per sample. The study compared bulk TCRbeta repertoires from lung tumor tissue and matched distant non-tumor lung tissue of some 14 lung cancer patients. Some 31 paired specimens, one tumor and one normal lung sample per patient, were profiled by TCRbeta CDR3 sequencing. The full study reports these points: The top 100 clones accounted for a significantly larger cumulative portion of the repertoire in normal lung than in tumor tissue. Peripheral blood was not sequenced, so blood TCRbeta repertoires were not examined in the lung cancer patients of the study. Tumor tissue showed significantly higher TCR diversity (inverse Simpson) than normal lung tissue, at around 460 vs 160 (P = 0.0075, Mann-Whitney U test). The methods do not name the sequencing platform or mention unique molecular identifiers. The cohort had only around 14 patients, and the authors noted that larger samples and more detailed clinical data are needed. Younger patients had significantly higher TCR diversity, and higher tumor TCR diversity was associated with shorter overall and disease-free survival.

Comments on this clonotype: It has no known antigen specificity. Base qualities are not at hand, and no much larger clone is one base apart.

Bulk unsorted tissue served as the source for RNA extraction, and RNA quality was assessed using a NanoDrop ND-1000 and an Agilent 2100. All donors had newly diagnosed lung cancer, had not received prior chemotherapy, and were admitted for thoracic surgery in China between August and November 2014. The study excluded patients who had received radiotherapy or chemotherapy before or who had another cancer at the same time. Surgical tissue pieces of roughly 1-2.2 cm3 were preserved in RNAlater solution and stored at -80 °C until use. Compared with germline, V lacks 10 bases and J lacks 0 bases; bases without a gene match: 17. The CDR3 goes from the cysteine to the phenylalanine over 19 residues. Only CDR3 DNA remains: 57 bases, in frame from the first base. Based on the germline V gene, the CDR1 and CDR2 sequences are MNHEY and SVGEGT. Library preparation used multiplex PCR. Sequencer: Illumina HiSeq 2500. TCRbeta libraries were constructed through three rounds of nested PCR with primers (Table S4) according to protocols adapted from ARM-PCR. Before sequencing, PCR products of 200-500 bp were cut from the gel and purified using the QIAquick gel extraction kit. Per the authors' processing: Trimmomatic was used to clean the reads, FLASH merged the cleaned reads into complete CDR3 sequences, and MiTCR assigned the sequences to V(D)J germline segments. Clonal diversity was calculated as the inverse Simpson's index using VDJtools. In-frame sequences without a premature stop codon were defined as productive reads. TCRdb cleaned the public reads at Q25 with fastp, built clones with MiXCR and kept in-frame beta chains. Merged by CDR3 protein, the rows form single entries marked with the most common genes and DNA. The V and J calls were not made by the authors but by TCRdb's processing. In all, the sample holds about 110,000 distinct CDR3 sequences, and roughly 73% of those were seen once. The ten largest clones take up 35% to 40% of the sample.

The V and J segments used are TRBV6-2 or TRBV6-3 and TRBJ2-1, and TRBD2 matches 11 of the central bases. Sequences were obtained from lung tumor tissue. This TCR was recovered from a woman aged 55 to 70 with non-small cell lung cancer. The DNA reads as follows: TGTGCCAACAGCCGCAATAAAGGACTAGCGGGTAGCTCCTACAATGAGCAGTTCTTC. The encoded protein is CANSRNKGLAGSSYNEQFF.